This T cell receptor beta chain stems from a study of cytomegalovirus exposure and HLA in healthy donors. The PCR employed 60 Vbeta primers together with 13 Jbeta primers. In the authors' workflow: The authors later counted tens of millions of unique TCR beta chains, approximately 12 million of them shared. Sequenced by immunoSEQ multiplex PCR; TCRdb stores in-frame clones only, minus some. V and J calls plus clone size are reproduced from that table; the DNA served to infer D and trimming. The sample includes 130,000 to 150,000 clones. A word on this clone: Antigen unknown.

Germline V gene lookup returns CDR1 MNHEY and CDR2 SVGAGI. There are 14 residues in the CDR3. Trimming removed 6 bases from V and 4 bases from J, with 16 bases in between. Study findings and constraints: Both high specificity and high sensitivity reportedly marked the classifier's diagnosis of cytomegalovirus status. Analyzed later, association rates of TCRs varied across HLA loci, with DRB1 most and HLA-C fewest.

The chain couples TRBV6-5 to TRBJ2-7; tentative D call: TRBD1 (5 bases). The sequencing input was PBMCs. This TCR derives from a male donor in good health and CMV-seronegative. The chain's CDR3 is CASSPDSSLYEQYF. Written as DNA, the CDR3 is TGTGCCAGCAGCCCCGACAGCAGTCTATACGAGCAGTACTTC.